This T cell receptor beta chain is from a study of identical twins. Study-wide results and caveats: Insertion counts were lower in abundant cord blood beta clonotypes, a trend that memory repertoires did not show. When twins shared out-of-frame alpha sequences, those sequences had excess low generation probability. Twins' surplus sharing was weaker for beta out-of-frame sequences.

The V gene's germline CDR1 is SQVTM and CDR2 ANQGSEA. The CDR3 sequence is 13 residues long. V lost 6 bases and J lost 4, with 13 bases in between. This clonotype was seen a few times. Its target is unknown. Template switching introduced a universal primer site, and the cDNA bore unique molecular identifiers. Via MiXCR, TCRdb re-called the 5' RACE reads, giving one row per CDR3 protein. Of 1,800,000 or so distinct CDR3 sequences in the sample, about 30% were seen once. The sequence was obtained from a newborn girl in good health. Sequences were obtained from cord blood. The V call is TRBV29-1, the J call TRBJ2-1, with D hard to call. CDR3 bases: TGCAGCGTGGTAAAGCGCTTATACAATGAGCAGTTCTTC. This encodes CSVVKRLYNEQFF.